These 25 T cell receptor beta chains were all obtained from the same sample, sequenced in a study of regulatory T cells in long-lasting Graves disease. As to time point: newly diagnosed GD, antithyroid drugs for less than 3 months. From PBMCs, RNA was extracted and then used to make the TCR library. Sequencing libraries for TCR beta were prepared with iRepertoire HTBI primers and Arm-PCR of CDR3 regions. TCRdb called the multiplex PCR reads again in MiXCR, with one record for every CDR3 protein. In the table there are about 370,000 distinct CDR3 sequences, about 16% of which are singletons. Sequencing was performed on peripheral blood mononuclear cells (PBMCs), taken at new diagnosis, from a patient treated with antithyroid drugs. The receptors shown here come from a female donor with Graves disease.

Many counts were recorded for this clonotype. The chain combines TRBV13 with TRBJ1-2, with 8 bases matching TRBD1. Germline V gene lookup returns CDR1 PRHDT and CDR2 FYEKMQ (reference sequence). With 4 bases clipped from V and 2 bases from J, the junction kept 6 bases outside the gene matches. The CDR3 has 15 residues. The DNA of the CDR3 is TGTGCCAGCAGCTCCGGCCAGGGGGCGAACTATGGCTACACCTTC. Its translation is CASSSGQGANYGYTF.

This clonotype was seen repeatedly, ten times or more. V and J are TRBV2 and TRBJ1-4; no clear D. V was pared by 3 bases and J by 3 bases, with 5 bases between. CDR1 SNHLY and CDR2 FYNNEI come from the germline V gene. The CDR3 runs to 13 residues. The chain's CDR3 is CASSDLANEKLFF. Written as DNA, the CDR3 is TGTGCCAGCAGTGACCTCGCTAATGAAAAACTGTTTTTT.

Many counts were recorded for this clonotype. The CDR3 spells CASSKPDRRANEQFF. Here the CDR3 DNA reads TGTGCCAGCAGCAAACCGGACAGGAGAGCCAATGAGCAGTTCTTC. J is TRBJ2-1 and V is TRBV6-1; 7 positions match TRBD1. The CDR3 consists of 15 residues. Germline trimming cut 6 bases from V and 6 bases from J; bases unmatched to any gene: 11. Germline values: CDR1 MNHNS, CDR2 SASEGT.

The gene calls are TRBV24-1 and TRBJ2-3; no clear D. Between the trimmed V and J ends, which lost 5 bases and 2 bases, there was a span of 4 bases. This CDR3 has 12 residues. Germline CDR1 KGHDR, CDR2 SFDVKD. In nucleotides, the CDR3 is TGTGCCACCAGTGCCGACACAGATACGCAGTATTTT. Its translation is CATSADTDTQYF.

In its sample, this clonotype was seen many times. The V and J genes are TRBV6-1 and TRBJ1-1, with a tentative D call TRBD1 (6 bases). With 2 bases removed from V and 1 base from J, the gap between germline ends came to 8 bases. The length of the CDR3 is 14 residues. Per the germline V gene, CDR1 is MNHNS and CDR2 is SASEGT. The CDR3 nucleotides are TGTGCCAGCAGTGAAACAGGGCGGAACACTGAAGCTTTCTTT. Its protein product is CASSETGRNTEAFF.

This clonotype was seen only a few times. The J gene is TRBJ1-5, the V gene TRBV5-1; D ambiguous. The CDR3 has 15 amino acids. Deletions cut 4 bases from V and 4 bases from J, with 15 bases between. The V gene's germline CDR1 is SGHRS and CDR2 YFSETQ. CDR3 amino acids: CASSHPVRANQPQHF. The CDR3 bases are TGCGCCAGCAGCCATCCAGTTCGGGCGAATCAGCCCCAGCATTTT.

This clonotype was found many times. The rearrangement uses TRBV28 and TRBJ1-3, with TRBD1 matching over 7 bases. The J segment lost 4 bases and the V segment lost 6 bases, leaving 0 bases of the junction unmatched. The CDR3 length is 12 residues. Germline CDR1 and CDR2: MDHEN and SYDVKM. CDR3: CASRGQGNTIYF. For the CDR3, the DNA is TGTGCCAGCAGGGGACAGGGAAACACCATATATTTT.

In its sample, this clonotype was seen many times. The CDR3 DNA reads TGTGCCAGCTCACCAAGCCCGTGGAATGAGCAGTTCTTC. It is translated as CASSPSPWNEQFF. This chain uses TRBV18 with TRBJ2-1, with D unclear. The germline CDR1 and CDR2 sequences are KGHSH and LQKENI. Trimming left V 2 bases short and J 7 bases short, with 9 bases between. CDR3 length equals 13 residues.

The chain employs TRBV19 and TRBJ1-4; D remains ambiguous. Germline V gives CDR1 LNHDA, CDR2 SQIVND (reference sequence). V lost 6 bases and J lost 8, with 19 bases in between. The CDR3 covers 15 residues. CDR3 protein: CASSQNGGVKEKLFF. In nucleotides, the CDR3 is TGTGCCAGTAGCCAAAACGGTGGCGTAAAGGAAAAACTGTTTTTT.

This clonotype showed up many times. J is TRBJ1-5 and V is TRBV28; D is uncertain. This CDR3 has 14 amino acids. V gave up 3 bases and J gave up 4 bases, with 10 bases separating them. The germline V gene encodes CDR1 MDHEN and CDR2 SYDVKM. Here the CDR3 reads CASSFGRANQPQHF. CDR3 in DNA: TGTGCCAGCAGTTTCGGCAGAGCTAATCAGCCCCAGCATTTT.

The table lists this clonotype with a few counts. The rearrangement uses TRBV6-1 and TRBJ1-1, with TRBD1 matching 8 bases. J lost 1 base, V lost 4 bases, and 8 bases had no gene match. The V gene's germline CDR1 is MNHNS and CDR2 SASEGT. The CDR3 sequence is 16 residues long. The CDR3 reads CASSGPQGAENTEAFF. For the CDR3, the DNA is TGTGCCAGCAGTGGCCCTCAGGGGGCGGAGAACACTGAAGCTTTCTTT.

This clonotype was picked up many times. The gene calls are TRBV15 and TRBJ1-1; 7 bases align to TRBD1. Trimming took 5 bases from V and 1 from J; bases not matched to a gene: 7. CDR3 size: 15 residues. Germline assignment: CDR1 LNHNV and CDR2 YYDKDF (reference sequence). CDR3 coding DNA: TGTGCCACCAGCGGTCAAACAGGGGCGAACACTGAAGCTTTCTTT. It translates to CATSGQTGANTEAFF.

This clonotype was picked up a small number of times. This rearrangement joins TRBV12-3 or TRBV12-4 to TRBJ1-5; no clear D. Trimming left V 8 bases short and J 3 bases short, with 20 bases between. There are 16 residues in the CDR3. The CDR3 protein is CASLGSVGPSNQPQHF. CDR3 coding DNA: TGTGCCAGCCTGGGGAGCGTCGGGCCTTCCAATCAGCCCCAGCATTTT.

This clonotype was counted between two and nine times. The CDR3 sequence: CASSSDGRTGELFF. The CDR3 region has the DNA TGTGCCAGCAGCTCGGACGGGCGGACCGGGGAGCTGTTTTTT. J is TRBJ2-2 and V is TRBV11-3; D gene uncertain. CDR1 SGHNT and CDR2 YENEEA come from the germline V gene. V gave up 4 bases and J gave up 5 bases, with 11 bases separating them. The CDR3 covers 14 residues.

This clonotype was detected many times. The CDR3 DNA is TGTGCCAGCAGGAGGGTCCTATTAGGAGGAGAGCAGTTCTTC. This gives the protein CASRRVLLGGEQFF. This chain joins TRBV2 and TRBJ2-1; D is perhaps TRBD2 (5 bases). Trimming left V 6 bases short and J 10 bases short, with 19 bases between. Looked up from germline, CDR1 is SNHLY and CDR2 is FYNNEI. The CDR3 totals 14 residues.

The sample holds many counts of this clonotype. The chain employs TRBV3-1 and TRBJ1-2; D not resolved. Per the germline V gene, CDR1 is LGHDT and CDR2 is YNNKEL (reference sequence). CDR3 length: 12 amino acids. V lost 3 bases to trimming and J lost 4 bases, with 6 bases between them. In nucleotides, the CDR3 is TGTGCCAGCAGCCAGGACGGCTATGGCTACACCTTC. It specifies CASSQDGYGYTF.

This clonotype was observed many times. This sequence joins TRBV7-3 and TRBJ1-2; D unresolved. With 1 base removed from V and 6 bases from J, the gap between germline ends came to 9 bases. The CDR3 runs to 13 residues. CDR1 is SGHTA, CDR2 FQGTGA, per germline. The CDR3 DNA follows: TGTGCCAGCAGCTTAAACTCTGACCATGGCTACACCTTC. This translates into CASSLNSDHGYTF. Combining the CDR3 with reference TRBV7-3 and TRBJ1-2 gives the whole variable domain GAGVSQTPSNKVTEKGKYVELRCDPISGHTALYWYRQSLGQGPEFLIYFQGTGAADDSGLPNDRFFAVRPEGSVSTLKIQRTERGDSAVYLCASSLNSDHGYTFGSGTRLTVV.

This clonotype was picked up many times. The chain links TRBV27 to TRBJ1-2, with D unresolved. Germline V lookup: CDR1 MNHEY, CDR2 SMNVEV (reference sequence). Trimming shortened V by 2 bases and J by 6 bases, and 13 bases separated the two germline ends. The CDR3 extends over 14 amino acids. The chain's CDR3 is CASSLSGKRDGYTF. The CDR3 bases are TGTGCCAGCAGTTTAAGTGGCAAACGGGATGGCTACACCTTC.

This clonotype was picked up a small number of times. The chain recombines TRBV6-2 or TRBV6-3 with TRBJ1-2; 9 nucleotides align to TRBD1. The CDR3 loop spans 17 amino acids. The J segment lost 4 bases and the V segment lost 1 base, leaving 10 bases of the junction unmatched. Germline V gene data show CDR1 as MNHEY and CDR2 as SVGEGT. CDR3 nucleotide sequence: TGTGCCAGCAGTTACTTAACCCGGACAGGGGAGATCTATGGCTACACCTTC. Translating it yields CASSYLTRTGEIYGYTF.

This clonotype was seen at least ten times. This sequence joins TRBV7-9 and TRBJ1-2; D possibly corresponds to TRBD1 (6 bases). V was shortened by 8 bases and J by 3 bases, with 22 bases between the two germline ends. There are 16 residues in the CDR3. CDR1 and CDR2 (germline): SEHNR, FQNEAQ (reference sequence). CDR3 region: CASLSLQGTRDYGYTF. The CDR3 DNA follows: TGTGCCAGCCTCTCCCTACAGGGAACTAGGGACTATGGCTACACCTTC.

This clonotype was counted at least ten times. CDR3: CASSQLAGGHSGTDTQYF. The CDR3 nucleotides read TGTGCCAGCAGCCAATTAGCGGGGGGGCATTCCGGCACAGATACGCAGTATTTT. This sequence joins TRBV3-1 and TRBJ2-3; 11 nucleotides match TRBD2. The CDR3 loop spans 18 amino acids. The V gene's germline CDR1 is LGHDT and CDR2 YNNKEL (reference sequence). With 2 bases clipped from V and 1 base from J, the junction kept 8 bases outside the gene matches.

The sample holds a few counts of this clonotype. V and J are TRBV10-3 and TRBJ1-2; D remains ambiguous. Trimming took 7 bases from V and 8 from J, leaving 20 bases between them. The germline gives CDR1 ENHRY, CDR2 SYGVKD. The CDR3 sequence is 14 residues long. In DNA, the CDR3 is TGTGCCATCACCCTTGCGTCCGCAGGCTGGGGCTACACCTTC. It specifies CAITLASAGWGYTF.

This clonotype has more than one count but fewer than ten. The genes are TRBV9 and TRBJ1-5; D might be TRBD1 (5 bases). This CDR3 has 15 residues. Per the germline V gene, CDR1 is SGDLS and CDR2 is YYNGEE. V gave up 0 bases and J gave up 9 bases, with 16 bases separating them. The CDR3 loop reads CASSVGFWVGAPQHF. The CDR3, as DNA: TGTGCCAGCAGCGTAGGTTTCTGGGTTGGGGCGCCCCAGCATTTT.

This clonotype showed up many times. The CDR3 sequence: CASSSDRDSGAYEQYF. CDR3 sequence (DNA): TGCGCCAGCAGCTCAGACCGGGACTCCGGGGCCTACGAGCAGTACTTC. This sequence joins TRBV5-1 and TRBJ2-7, with D maybe TRBD2 (6 bases). The V end lost 3 bases, the J end lost 2 bases, and 18 bases lay between the germline ends. The CDR3 is 16 residues long. Germline V gene data show CDR1 as SGHRS and CDR2 as YFSETQ.

This clonotype was detected many times. The J gene is TRBJ1-1, the V gene TRBV27; a weak D match, TRBD1 (6 bases). The V and J ends lost 1 base and 1 base respectively, with 10 bases between them. Germline CDR1 and CDR2: MNHEY and SMNVEV (reference sequence). CDR3 size: 15 residues. The CDR3 reads CASSLWGASNTEAFF. CDR3 sequence (DNA): TGTGCCAGCAGTTTATGGGGGGCATCGAACACTGAAGCTTTCTTT.